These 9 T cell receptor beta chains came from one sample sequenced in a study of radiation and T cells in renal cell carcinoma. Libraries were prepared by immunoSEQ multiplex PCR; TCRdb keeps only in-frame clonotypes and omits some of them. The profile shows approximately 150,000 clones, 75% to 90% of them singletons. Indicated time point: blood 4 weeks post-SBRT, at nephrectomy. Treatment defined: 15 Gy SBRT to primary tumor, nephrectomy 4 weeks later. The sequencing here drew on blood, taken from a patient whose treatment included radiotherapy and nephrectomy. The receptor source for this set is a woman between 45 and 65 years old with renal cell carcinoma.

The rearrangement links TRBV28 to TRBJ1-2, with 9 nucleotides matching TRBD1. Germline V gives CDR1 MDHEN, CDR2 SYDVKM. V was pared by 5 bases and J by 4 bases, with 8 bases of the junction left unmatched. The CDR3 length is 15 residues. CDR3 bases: TGTGCCAGCAGTCTCCGGGACAGGGTTTTCTATGGCTACACCTTC. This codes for CASSLRDRVFYGYTF.

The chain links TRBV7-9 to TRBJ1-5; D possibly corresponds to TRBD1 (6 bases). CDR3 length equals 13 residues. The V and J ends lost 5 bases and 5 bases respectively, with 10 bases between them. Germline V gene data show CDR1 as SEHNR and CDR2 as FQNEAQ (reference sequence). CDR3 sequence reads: CASSDTGYQPQHF. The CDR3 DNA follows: TGTGCCAGCAGCGACACAGGGTATCAGCCCCAGCATTTT.

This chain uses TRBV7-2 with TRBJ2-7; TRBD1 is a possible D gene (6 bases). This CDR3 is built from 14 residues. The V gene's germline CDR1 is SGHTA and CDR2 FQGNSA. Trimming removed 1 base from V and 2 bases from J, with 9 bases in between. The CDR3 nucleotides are TGTGCCAGCAGCTTAGGGACAGCAGCCTACGAGCAGTACTTC. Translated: CASSLGTAAYEQYF.

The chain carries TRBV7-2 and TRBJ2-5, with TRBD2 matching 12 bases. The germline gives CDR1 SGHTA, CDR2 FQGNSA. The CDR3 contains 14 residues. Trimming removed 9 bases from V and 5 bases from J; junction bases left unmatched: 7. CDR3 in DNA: TGTGCCAGTACACTAGCGGGGGGCGGGGAGACCCAGTACTTC. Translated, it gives CASTLAGGGETQYF. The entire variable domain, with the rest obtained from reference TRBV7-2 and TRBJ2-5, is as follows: GAGVSQSPSNKVTEKGKDVELRCDPISGHTALYWYRQSLGQGLEFLIYFQGNSAPDKSGLPSDRFSAERTGGSVSTLTIQRTQQEDSAVYLCASTLAGGGETQYFGPGTRLLVL.

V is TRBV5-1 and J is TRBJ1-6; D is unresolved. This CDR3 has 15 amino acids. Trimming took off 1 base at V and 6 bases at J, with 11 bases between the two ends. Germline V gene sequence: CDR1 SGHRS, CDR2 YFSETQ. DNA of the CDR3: TGCGCCAGCAGCTTGAGTCCCCTCGTTAATTCACCCCTCCACTTT. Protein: CASSLSPLVNSPLHF.

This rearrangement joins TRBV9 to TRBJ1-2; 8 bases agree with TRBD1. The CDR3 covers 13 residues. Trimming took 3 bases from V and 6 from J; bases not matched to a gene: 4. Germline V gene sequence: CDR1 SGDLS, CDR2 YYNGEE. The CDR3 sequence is CASSDSDRDGYTF. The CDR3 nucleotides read TGTGCCAGCAGCGACTCGGACAGGGATGGCTACACCTTC.

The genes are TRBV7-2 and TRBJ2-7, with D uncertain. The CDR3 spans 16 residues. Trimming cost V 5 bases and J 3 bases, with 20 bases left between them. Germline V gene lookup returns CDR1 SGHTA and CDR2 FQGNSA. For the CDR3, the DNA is TGTGCCAGCAGCGTCTCGGCAGCTTCCGGTAGCTACGAGCAGTACTTC. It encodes CASSVSAASGSYEQYF. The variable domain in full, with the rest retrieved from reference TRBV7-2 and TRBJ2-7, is GAGVSQSPSNKVTEKGKDVELRCDPISGHTALYWYRQSLGQGLEFLIYFQGNSAPDKSGLPSDRFSAERTGGSVSTLTIQRTQQEDSAVYLCASSVSAASGSYEQYFGPGTRLTVT.

The CDR3 bases are TGTGCCAGCAGGGACGGATCGACAGGGATTACCTATAATTCACCCCTCCACTTT. It translates to CASRDGSTGITYNSPLHF. The chain links TRBV2 to TRBJ1-6; TRBD1 agrees at 7 bases. Germline V gene lookup returns CDR1 SNHLY and CDR2 FYNNEI. Unmatched junction bases numbered 13, after V lost 6 bases and J lost 2 bases. This CDR3 spans 18 amino acids.

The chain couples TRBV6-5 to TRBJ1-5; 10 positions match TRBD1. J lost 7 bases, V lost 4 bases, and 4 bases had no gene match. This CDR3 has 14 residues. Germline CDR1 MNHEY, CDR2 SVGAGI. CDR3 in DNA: TGTGCCAGCAGTTCGGGACAGGGGAAGCAGCCCCAGCATTTT. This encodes CASSSGQGKQPQHF.